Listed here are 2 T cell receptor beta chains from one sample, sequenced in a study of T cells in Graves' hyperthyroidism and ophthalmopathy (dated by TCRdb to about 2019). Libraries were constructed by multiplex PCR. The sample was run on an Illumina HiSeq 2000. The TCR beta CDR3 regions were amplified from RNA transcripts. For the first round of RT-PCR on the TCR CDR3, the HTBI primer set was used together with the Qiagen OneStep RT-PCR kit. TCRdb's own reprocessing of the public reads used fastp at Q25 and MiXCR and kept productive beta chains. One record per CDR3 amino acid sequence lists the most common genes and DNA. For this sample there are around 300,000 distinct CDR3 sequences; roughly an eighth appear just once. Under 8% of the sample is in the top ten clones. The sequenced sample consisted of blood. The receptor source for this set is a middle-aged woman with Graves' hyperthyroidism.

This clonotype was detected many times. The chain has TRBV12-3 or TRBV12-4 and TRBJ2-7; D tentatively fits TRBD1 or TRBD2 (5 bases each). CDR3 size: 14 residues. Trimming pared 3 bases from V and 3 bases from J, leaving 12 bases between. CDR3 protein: CASSFNRDGYEQYF. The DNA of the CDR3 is TGTGCCAGCAGTTTCAACCGGGACGGCTACGAGCAGTACTTC.

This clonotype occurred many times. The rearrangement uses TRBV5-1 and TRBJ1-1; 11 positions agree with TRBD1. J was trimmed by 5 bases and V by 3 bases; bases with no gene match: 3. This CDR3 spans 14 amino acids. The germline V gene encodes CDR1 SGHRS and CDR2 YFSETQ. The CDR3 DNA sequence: TGCGCCAGCAGCTCGGACAGGGGGCAGACTGAAGCTTTCTTT. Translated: CASSSDRGQTEAFF.